The source of this T cell receptor (beta chain) is a study of blood T cell repertoires in COVID-19 (TCRdb year 2020). Regarding the research as a whole: Samples covering the acute and convalescent phases of COVID-19 were provided by collaborators in the United States, Italy and Spain. Where available, HLA class I and class II types were taken from metadata supplied by the sample provider and were not determined by assay-based typing. The prospective study material was composed of cDNA or gDNA derived from T cells, B-cell-depleted T cells, or PBMCs. Samples came from the ongoing ImmuneRACE study (first 160 participants) plus 1,254 subjects from 6 global collaborators. Subjects who had been exposed to COVID-19, were actively infected with it, or had recovered from it provided the deeply sampled blood TCRbeta repertoires that made up the dataset. A de-identified subject ID, COVID-19 status, age in years and sex were almost always included in the sample metadata. The repertoires were made available in a free public database intended to serve as a resource for research on the immune response to SARS-CoV-2.

The immunoSEQ Assay, a bias-controlled multiplex PCR, was used to amplify TCRbeta CDR3 regions from genomic DNA. The paper's data handling went like this. Within the assay, amplification of reference gene primers was used to estimate how many nucleated cells each sample contained. Sequence reads were collapsed and filtered to measure the absolute abundance of every unique TCRbeta CDR3 rearrangement. For each sample, productive Simpson clonality was calculated as the square root of Simpson's diversity index across productive rearrangements. Held by TCRdb, this immuneACCESS table contains in-frame sequences only and omits some clones. Under half of the omission traces to an unresolved V gene where checked; the cause of the rest is unknown. The V and J calls and clone size come from that table; D and trimming were worked out from the DNA. This sample is represented by about 240,000 clones; about 87% of them were singletons. The ten largest account for just over 2.5% of the sample.

Enrolling through a virtual design, the prospective study's participants ranged in age from about 18 to 89 years and lived across approximately 25 United States geographic areas. In the prospective study, cohorts were assigned on the basis of participant-reported clinical history obtained from a screening survey and a study questionnaire. Each participant in the prospective study had whole blood, serum and a nasopharyngeal or oropharyngeal swab collected by mobile phlebotomists. Prospective study participants could optionally give additional blood draws and questionnaires over an approximately two-month period. Before DNA extraction, blood samples from the prospective study were shipped at room temperature or frozen. As concerns this clone: Its specific antigen is unknown. An end of the junction does not agree with germline; a read error may underlie this.

CDR1 and CDR2 (MNHEY, SMNVEV) derive from the germline V gene (reference sequence). The CDR3 holds 15 amino acids from the cysteine to the phenylalanine. CDR3 DNA is the only sequence kept; it has 45 bases, read in frame from the first base. What the work shows at the level of the full study, not this receptor alone: How much clinical and demographic metadata was included differed by source and by participant, and the metadata was provided uncurated.

The TCR was taken from a woman in her thirties with acute COVID-19. The sample consisted of PBMCs or T cells enriched from blood (not recorded which). The chain joins TRBV27 to TRBJ1-1; a stretch of 11 junction bases matches TRBD1. The DNA reads TGTGCCAGCAATTTATCCGGGACAGGGGGTGTTGAAGCTTTCTTT. The resulting protein is CASNLSGTGGVEAFF.